This paragraph covers one T cell receptor beta chain sequence. Patients had locally advanced or metastatic urothelial carcinoma. TCRdb keeps only in-frame clones here, not all; method: immunoSEQ multiplex PCR. The table has 35,000 to 45,000 clones, 80% to 95% seen once; the top ten hold around 8.3%. This record comes from a study of PD-L1 blockade in urothelial cancer. For the study at large: Samples came from 3 weeks, at the second dose, and 6 weeks into treatment.

CDR1 SNHLY and CDR2 FYNNEI come from the germline V gene. The CDR3 spans 16 residues. Trimming cost V 8 bases and J 4 bases; bases outside gene matches: 11. Sample: PBMCs, taken around atezolizumab (anti-PD-L1) treatment. The sequence derives from an older man with urothelial cancer. The genes are TRBV2 and TRBJ2-2; 9 bases line up with TRBD2. The CDR3 here is CASHLRLAEPTGELFF. The CDR3, as DNA: TGTGCCAGCCATCTACGACTAGCGGAACCCACCGGGGAGCTGTTTTTT.